The clone carrying this TCR beta chain was found a few times. The antigen is not known. This CDR3 region has 16 residues. CDR1 and CDR2 (germline): MNHEY, SMNVEV (reference sequence). Losses at the gene ends were 5 bases for V and 0 bases for J; bases not matched to a gene: 7. This specimen comes from a study of blood T cells in healthy people across ages. A second roughly 6 to 12 cycle PCR used barcoded and J-beta primers. A 12-random-nucleotide template-switch adaptor tagged each cDNA molecule. Researchers report that each sample yielded at least 2.5 million CDR3-containing paired-end reads. TCRdb used MiXCR to reprocess the 5' RACE reads, holding one entry per CDR3 protein. Seen here are about 640,000 distinct CDR3 sequences, 45% to 65% observed once, and the top ten hold roughly 34%. General study points: A greater number of naive CD4+ cells and higher diversity distinguished long-lived donors from aged donors.

Per-sample yields of isolated PBMCs were at least 6 million. The origin of this receptor is a man aged 60-69 years in good health. The sample taken for sequencing was blood. This chain uses TRBV27 with TRBJ2-4, with TRBD1 identical over 7 bases. The CDR3 spells CASSPWTGLAKNIQYF. The CDR3 bases are TGTGCCAGCAGTCCCTGGACAGGTCTAGCCAAAAACATTCAGTACTTC.